The clone carrying this TCR beta chain was counted only a few times. Its antigen remains unidentified. Researchers made TCR cDNA using 5'RACE template switching, and this step added a universal primer site and UMIs. TCRdb re-analysed the 5' RACE reads in MiXCR, keeping a single row per CDR3 protein. The sample gives 500,000 to 650,000 distinct CDR3 sequences, more than 9% of which show up once; about 15% is in the top ten. This sample stems from a study of T cells after yellow fever vaccination. Across the study: Preparation used SMART-Seq v4 Ultra Low Input for the low-cell-number fractions. Study-wide points: The appearance of a small share of clonotypes in both CD4 and CD8 compartments was observed. Contaminating bulk clonotypes could be abundant in FACS-sorted repertoires.

Trimming left V 5 bases short and J 8 bases short, with 21 bases between. The CDR3 spans 15 residues. Germline V gene lookup returns CDR1 MNHEY and CDR2 SMNVEV (reference sequence). The rearrangement uses TRBV27 and TRBJ1-1; no definite D call. The starting material was PBMCs, obtained on the day of the yellow fever booster vaccination. This TCR derives from a man aged 25 to 45 who received the YFV17D yellow fever vaccine. The CDR3 bases are TGTGCCAGCAGTAGGTCCCGGGATGTGGGCTCCGAAGCTTTCTTT. This gives the protein CASSRSRDVGSEAFF.